The sequence of this T cell receptor (beta chain) was determined in a study of cytomegalovirus exposure and HLA in healthy donors. As to this clone: What it binds is unknown.

Clones were read by immunoSEQ multiplex PCR, and TCRdb kept only the in-frame ones, dropping some. In the table there are more than 70,000 clones, about 94% of which are singletons. Overall study results and limits: Researchers counted around 180 TCR beta chains as cytomegalovirus-associated.

Germline-derived CDR1 and CDR2 are LNHDA and SQIVND (reference sequence). Trimming removed 5 bases at V and 4 bases at J, with 12 bases between. This CDR3 spans 14 amino acids. This clonotype was obtained from a woman in her late teens or twenties in good health and CMV-seronegative. The V gene is TRBV19, the J gene TRBJ1-5, with a weak D call TRBD1 (5 bases). The sequenced sample was PBMCs. The DNA for the CDR3 is TGTGCCAGTAGTGCAGACAGTGGTAATCAGCCCCAGCATTTT. It is translated as CASSADSGNQPQHF. Full variable domain (rest looked up from reference TRBV19 and TRBJ1-5): DGGITQSPKYLFRKEGQNVTLSCEQNLNHDAMYWYRQDPGQGLRLIYYSQIVNDFQKGDIAEGYSVSREKKESFPLTVTSAQKNPTAFYLCASSADSGNQPQHFGDGTRLSIL.